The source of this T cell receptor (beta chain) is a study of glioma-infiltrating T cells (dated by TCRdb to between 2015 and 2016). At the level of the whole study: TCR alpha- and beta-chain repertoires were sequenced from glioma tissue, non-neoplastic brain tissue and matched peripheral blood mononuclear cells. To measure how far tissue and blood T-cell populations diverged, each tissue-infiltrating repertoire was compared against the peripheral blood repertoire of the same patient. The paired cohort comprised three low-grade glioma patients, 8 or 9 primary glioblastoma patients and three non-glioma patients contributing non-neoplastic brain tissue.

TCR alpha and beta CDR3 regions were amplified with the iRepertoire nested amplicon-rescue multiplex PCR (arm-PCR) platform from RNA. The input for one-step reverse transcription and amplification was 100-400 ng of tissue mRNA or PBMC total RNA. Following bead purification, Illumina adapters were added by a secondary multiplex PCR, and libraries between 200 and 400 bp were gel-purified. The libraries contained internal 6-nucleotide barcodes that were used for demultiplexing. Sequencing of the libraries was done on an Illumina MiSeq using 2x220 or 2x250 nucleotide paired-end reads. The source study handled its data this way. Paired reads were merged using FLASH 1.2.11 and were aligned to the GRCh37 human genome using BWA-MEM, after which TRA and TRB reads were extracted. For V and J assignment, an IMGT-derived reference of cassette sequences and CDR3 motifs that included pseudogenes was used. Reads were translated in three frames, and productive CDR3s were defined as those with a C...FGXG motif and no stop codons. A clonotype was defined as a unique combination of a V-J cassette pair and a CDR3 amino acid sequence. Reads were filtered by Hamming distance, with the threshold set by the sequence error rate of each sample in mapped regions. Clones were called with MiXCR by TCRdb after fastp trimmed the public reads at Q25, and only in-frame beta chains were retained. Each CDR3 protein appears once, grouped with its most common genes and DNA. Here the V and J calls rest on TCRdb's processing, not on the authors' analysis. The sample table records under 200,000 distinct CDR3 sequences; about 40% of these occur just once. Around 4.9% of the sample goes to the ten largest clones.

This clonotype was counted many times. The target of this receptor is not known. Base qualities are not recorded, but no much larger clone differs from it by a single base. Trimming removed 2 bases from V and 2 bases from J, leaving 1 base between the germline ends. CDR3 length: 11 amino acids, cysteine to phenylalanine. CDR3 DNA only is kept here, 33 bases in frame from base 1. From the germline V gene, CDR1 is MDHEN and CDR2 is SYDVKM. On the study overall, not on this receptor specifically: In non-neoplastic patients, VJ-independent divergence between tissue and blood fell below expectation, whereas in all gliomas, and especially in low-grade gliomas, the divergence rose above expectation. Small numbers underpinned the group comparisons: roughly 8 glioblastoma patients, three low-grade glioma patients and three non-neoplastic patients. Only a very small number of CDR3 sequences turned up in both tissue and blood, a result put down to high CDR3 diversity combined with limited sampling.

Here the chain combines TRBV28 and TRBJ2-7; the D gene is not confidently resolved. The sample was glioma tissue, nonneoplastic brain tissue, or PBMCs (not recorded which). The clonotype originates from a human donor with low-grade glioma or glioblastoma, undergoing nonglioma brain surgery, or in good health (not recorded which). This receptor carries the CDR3 CASSLTYEQYF. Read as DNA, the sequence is TGTGCCAGCAGTTTAACCTACGAGCAGTACTTC.